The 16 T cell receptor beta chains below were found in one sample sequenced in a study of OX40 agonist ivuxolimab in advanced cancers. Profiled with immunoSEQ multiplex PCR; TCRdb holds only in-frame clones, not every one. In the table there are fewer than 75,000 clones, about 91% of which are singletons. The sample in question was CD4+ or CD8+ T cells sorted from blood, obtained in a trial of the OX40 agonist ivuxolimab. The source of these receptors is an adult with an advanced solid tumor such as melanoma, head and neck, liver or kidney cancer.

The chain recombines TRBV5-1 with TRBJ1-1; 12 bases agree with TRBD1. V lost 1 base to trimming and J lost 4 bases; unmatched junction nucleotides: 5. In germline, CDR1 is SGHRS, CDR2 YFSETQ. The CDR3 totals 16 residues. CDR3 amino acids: CASSLTGTGGFTEAFF. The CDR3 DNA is TGCGCCAGCAGCTTGACAGGGACAGGGGGCTTCACTGAAGCTTTCTTT.

CDR3 in amino acids: CASSGAWFGTQYF. As DNA, the CDR3 is TGTGCCAGCAGCGGTGCATGGTTTGGGACCCAGTACTTC. This sequence joins TRBV27 and TRBJ2-5; D ambiguous. V was clipped by 6 bases and J by 7 bases, with 15 bases between them. Germline V gene sequence: CDR1 MNHEY, CDR2 SMNVEV (reference sequence). CDR3 length: 13 amino acids.

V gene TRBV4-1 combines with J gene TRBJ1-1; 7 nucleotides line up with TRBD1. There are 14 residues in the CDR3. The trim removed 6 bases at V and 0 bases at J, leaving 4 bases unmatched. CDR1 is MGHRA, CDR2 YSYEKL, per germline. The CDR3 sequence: CASRSGTVNTEAFF. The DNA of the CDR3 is TGCGCCAGCAGAAGCGGGACAGTGAACACTGAAGCTTTCTTT.

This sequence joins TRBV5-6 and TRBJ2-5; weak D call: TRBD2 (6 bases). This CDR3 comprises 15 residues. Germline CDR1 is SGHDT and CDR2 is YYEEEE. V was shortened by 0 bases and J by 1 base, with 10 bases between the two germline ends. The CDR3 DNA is TGTGCCAGCAGCTTGGGCCCTAGCGCCCAAGAGACCCAGTACTTC. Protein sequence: CASSLGPSAQETQYF.

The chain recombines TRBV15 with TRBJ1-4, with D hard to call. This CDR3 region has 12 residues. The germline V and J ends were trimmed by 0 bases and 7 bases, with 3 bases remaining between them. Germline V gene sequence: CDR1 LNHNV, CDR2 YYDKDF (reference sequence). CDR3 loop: CATSREGEKLFF. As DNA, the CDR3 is TGTGCCACCAGCAGAGAAGGTGAAAAACTGTTTTTT.

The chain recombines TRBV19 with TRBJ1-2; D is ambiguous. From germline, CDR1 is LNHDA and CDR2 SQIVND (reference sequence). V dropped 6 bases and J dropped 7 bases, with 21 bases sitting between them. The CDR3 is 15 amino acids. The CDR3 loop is CASSPPWEDGSGYTF. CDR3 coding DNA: TGTGCCAGTAGCCCCCCGTGGGAGGATGGTAGTGGCTACACCTTC.

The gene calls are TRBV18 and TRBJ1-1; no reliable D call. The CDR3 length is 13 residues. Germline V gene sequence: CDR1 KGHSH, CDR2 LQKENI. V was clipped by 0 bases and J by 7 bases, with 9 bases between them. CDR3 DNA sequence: TGTGCCAGCTCACCACCGTCGCGGCGTGAAGCTTTCTTT. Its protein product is CASSPPSRREAFF. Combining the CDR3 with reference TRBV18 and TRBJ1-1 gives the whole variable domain NAGVMQNPRHLVRRRGQEARLRCSPMKGHSHVYWYRQLPEEGLKFMVYLQKENIIDESGMPKERFSAEFPKEGPSILRIQQVVRGDSAAYFCASSPPSRREAFFGQGTRLTVV.

This chain's CDR3 is CASSHGQGSEETQYF. The CDR3 nucleotides read TGTGCCAGCAGCCACGGACAGGGGTCTGAAGAGACCCAGTACTTC. This sequence joins TRBV5-8 and TRBJ2-5; 9 positions agree with TRBD1. Germline V gives CDR1 SGHTS, CDR2 YDEGEE. This CDR3 comprises 15 residues. V shed 4 bases, J shed 3 bases, and the junction held 7 bases outside the gene matches.

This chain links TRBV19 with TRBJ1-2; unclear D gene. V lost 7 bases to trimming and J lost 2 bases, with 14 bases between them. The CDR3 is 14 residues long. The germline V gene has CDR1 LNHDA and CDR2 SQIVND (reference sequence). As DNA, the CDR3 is TGTGCCAGTACCCTCGGTCCTTCGAACTATGGCTACACCTTC. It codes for CASTLGPSNYGYTF.

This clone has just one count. This CDR3 reads CASSQGQSSYNEQFF. The CDR3 DNA reads TGTGCCAGCAGCCAGGGACAGAGCTCCTACAATGAGCAGTTCTTC. This chain links TRBV14 with TRBJ2-1; 7 nucleotides align to TRBD1. CDR3 length: 15 amino acids. Trimming cost V 3 bases and J 0 bases; bases outside gene matches: 2. Germline-derived CDR1 and CDR2 are SGHDN and FVKESK.

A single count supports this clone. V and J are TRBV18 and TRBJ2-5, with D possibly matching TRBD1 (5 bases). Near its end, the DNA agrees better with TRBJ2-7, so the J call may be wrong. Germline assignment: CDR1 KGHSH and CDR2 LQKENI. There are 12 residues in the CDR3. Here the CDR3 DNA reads TGTGCCAGCTCACTGACCAGGGACGAGCAGTACTTC. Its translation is CASSLTRDEQYF.

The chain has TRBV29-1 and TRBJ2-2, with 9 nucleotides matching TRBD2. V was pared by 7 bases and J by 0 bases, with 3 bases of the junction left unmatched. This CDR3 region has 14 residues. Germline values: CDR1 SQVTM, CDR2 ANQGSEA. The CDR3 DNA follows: TGCAGCGCCCGACTAGCGGCGAACACCGGGGAGCTGTTTTTT. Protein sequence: CSARLAANTGELFF.

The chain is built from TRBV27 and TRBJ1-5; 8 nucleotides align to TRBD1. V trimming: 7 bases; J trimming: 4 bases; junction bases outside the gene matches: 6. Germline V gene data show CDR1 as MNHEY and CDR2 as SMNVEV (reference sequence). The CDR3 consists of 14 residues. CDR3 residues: CASTVRGQNQPQHF. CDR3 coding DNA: TGTGCCAGCACGGTCAGGGGGCAGAATCAGCCCCAGCATTTT.

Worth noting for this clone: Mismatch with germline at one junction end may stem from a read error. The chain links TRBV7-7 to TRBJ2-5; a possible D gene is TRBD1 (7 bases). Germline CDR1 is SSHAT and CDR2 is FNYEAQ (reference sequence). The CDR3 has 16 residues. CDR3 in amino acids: CASSLVPGEGAETQYF. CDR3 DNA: TGTGCTAGCAGCTTAGTTCCGGGAGAGGGGGCGGAGACCCAGTACTTC.

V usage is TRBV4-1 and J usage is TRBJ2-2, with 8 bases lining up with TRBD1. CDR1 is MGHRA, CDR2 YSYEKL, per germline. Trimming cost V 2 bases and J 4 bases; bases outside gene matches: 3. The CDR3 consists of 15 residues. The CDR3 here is CASSQQGAVTGELFF. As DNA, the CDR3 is TGCGCCAGCAGCCAACAGGGGGCGGTCACCGGGGAGCTGTTTTTT.

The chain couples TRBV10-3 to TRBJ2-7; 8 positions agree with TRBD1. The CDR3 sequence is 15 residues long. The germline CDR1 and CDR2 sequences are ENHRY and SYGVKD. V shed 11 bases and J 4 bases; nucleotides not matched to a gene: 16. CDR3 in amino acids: CAAGSGSGGFYEQYF. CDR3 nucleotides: TGTGCCGCGGGTTCGGGGTCAGGGGGCTTTTACGAGCAGTACTTC.